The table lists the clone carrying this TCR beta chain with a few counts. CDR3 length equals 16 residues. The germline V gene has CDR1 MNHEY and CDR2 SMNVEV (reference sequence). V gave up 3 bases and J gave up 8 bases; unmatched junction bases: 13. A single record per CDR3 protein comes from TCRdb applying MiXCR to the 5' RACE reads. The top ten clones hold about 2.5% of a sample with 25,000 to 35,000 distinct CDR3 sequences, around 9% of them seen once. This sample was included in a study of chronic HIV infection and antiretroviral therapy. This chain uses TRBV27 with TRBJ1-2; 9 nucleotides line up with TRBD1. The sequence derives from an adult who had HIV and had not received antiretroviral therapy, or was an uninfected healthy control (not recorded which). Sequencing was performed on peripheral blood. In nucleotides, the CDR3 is TGTGCCAGCAGTTTTCTAGACCGGACAGGGGTTTACGGCTACACCTTC. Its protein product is CASSFLDRTGVYGYTF.